Following are 10 T cell receptor beta chains from one sample sequenced in a study of cytomegalovirus exposure and HLA in healthy donors. The PCR contained 60 Vbeta and 13 Jbeta primers. Produced via immunoSEQ multiplex PCR; TCRdb's table is partial and in-frame only. The sample holds roughly 190,000 clones, approximately 83% seen once. Sequenced: PBMCs. The receptors were gathered from a woman between 50 and 59 years old in good health and CMV-seropositive.

This chain connects TRBV7-9 to TRBJ1-6; 9 bases map to TRBD1. The CDR3 runs 15 residues. V gave up 6 bases and J gave up 5 bases; unmatched junction bases: 5. Per germline, CDR1 SEHNR and CDR2 FQNEAQ (reference sequence). The CDR3 DNA follows: TGTGCCAGCAGGGGTACAGGGGGCCATAATTCACCCCTCCACTTT. Translating it yields CASRGTGGHNSPLHF.

The rearrangement joins TRBV19 to TRBJ1-4; TRBD1 is a possible D gene (6 bases). The V gene lost 3 bases and the J gene lost 11 bases, with 13 bases spanning the gap. CDR3 length equals 13 residues. Germline V lookup: CDR1 LNHDA, CDR2 SQIVND (reference sequence). CDR3 sequence: CASSISQGKKLFF. CDR3 coding DNA: TGTGCCAGTAGTATCTCACAGGGTAAGAAACTGTTTTTT.

The chain is built from TRBV11-2 and TRBJ1-6; D gene uncertain. The V end lost 2 bases, the J end lost 0 bases, and 14 bases lay between the germline ends. This CDR3 is built from 18 residues. Germline V gives CDR1 SGHAT, CDR2 FQNNGV. This CDR3 reads CASSLTYRGGSYNSPLHF. The CDR3 bases are TGTGCCAGCAGCTTAACCTACCGGGGTGGCTCCTATAATTCACCCCTCCACTTT.

The chain employs TRBV2 and TRBJ2-2; the match to TRBD1 covers 7 bases. CDR3 length: 13 amino acids. Germline CDR1 and CDR2: SNHLY and FYNNEI. V shed 5 bases, J shed 7 bases, and the junction held 4 bases outside the gene matches. CDR3 amino acids: CASSLRGRGELFF. In nucleotides, the CDR3 is TGTGCCAGCAGTCTGAGGGGGCGCGGGGAGCTGTTTTTT.

This CDR3 reads CASSHRVNYGYTF. DNA for the CDR3: TGTGCCAGCAGCCACAGGGTTAACTATGGCTACACCTTC. The chain employs TRBV6-5 and TRBJ1-2, with a weak D call TRBD1 (6 bases). The CDR3 is 13 residues long. Germline CDR1 and CDR2: MNHEY and SVGAGI. V was cut by 6 bases and J by 1 base, with 9 bases left in between.

This chain links TRBV6-5 with TRBJ1-2; TRBD1 agrees at 7 bases. Germline lookup yields CDR1 MNHEY and CDR2 SVGAGI. The CDR3 consists of 15 residues. Trimming at V came to 0 bases and at J to 4 bases, leaving 5 bases not matched to a gene. CDR3 protein: CASSYSGAGGYGYTF. The CDR3 DNA sequence: TGTGCCAGCAGTTACTCGGGGGCAGGGGGCTATGGCTACACCTTC.

V usage is TRBV18 and J usage is TRBJ1-2; 9 bases line up with TRBD1. V shed 6 bases and J 5 bases; nucleotides not matched to a gene: 13. The germline V gene encodes CDR1 KGHSH and CDR2 LQKENI. This CDR3 spans 16 amino acids. The CDR3 here is CASSPNGQGRGYGYTF. The CDR3 nucleotides read TGTGCCAGCTCCCCTAACGGACAGGGGCGTGGGTATGGCTACACCTTC. Variable domain in full (rest from reference TRBV18 and TRBJ1-2): NAGVMQNPRHLVRRRGQEARLRCSPMKGHSHVYWYRQLPEEGLKFMVYLQKENIIDESGMPKERFSAEFPKEGPSILRIQQVVRGDSAAYFCASSPNGQGRGYGYTFGSGTRLTVV.

The rearrangement links TRBV2 to TRBJ1-1; TRBD1 is a possible D gene (5 bases). Germline V gene lookup returns CDR1 SNHLY and CDR2 FYNNEI. The CDR3 has 14 residues. V lost 5 bases and J 0 bases, leaving 10 bases between the germline ends. The CDR3 region is CASSYGALNTEAFF. In DNA form, the CDR3 reads TGTGCCAGCAGTTATGGGGCCTTGAACACTGAAGCTTTCTTT.

V is TRBV18 and J is TRBJ2-5, with TRBD2 matching 8 bases. The DNA matches TRBJ2-7 better at its end, which makes the J call doubtful. CDR1 and CDR2 (germline): KGHSH, LQKENI. This CDR3 contains 15 residues. This CDR3 is CASSPSSAGVYEQYF. Here the CDR3 DNA reads TGTGCCAGCTCACCGTCATCAGCGGGGGTCTACGAGCAGTACTTC.

This clone has only a few counts. The V and J genes are TRBV27 and TRBJ1-2, with TRBD1 matching over 7 bases. V lost 5 bases to trimming and J lost 8 bases; unmatched junction nucleotides: 14. Per germline, CDR1 MNHEY and CDR2 SMNVEV (reference sequence). The CDR3 sequence is 15 residues long. CDR3 sequence (DNA): TGTGCCAGCAGTATCTCAGGGGGAACCGTAGTAGGCTACACCTTC. Translating it yields CASSISGGTVVGYTF.